This T cell receptor beta chain comes out of a study of blood T cells in healthy people across ages. The germline V and J ends were trimmed by 0 bases and 15 bases, with 16 bases remaining between them. The CDR3 totals 13 residues. From germline, CDR1 is SGHRS and CDR2 YFSETQ. Alongside a J-beta primer mix, a sample-barcoded 5' primer served in a second PCR lasting about 7 to 11 cycles. TCRdb passed the 5' RACE reads through MiXCR, listing each CDR3 protein once. The table has more than 450,000 distinct CDR3 sequences, about 29% seen once. This same sample was also taken into another study, of T cells of mothers and their children.

The sequence derives from a boy younger than 10 in good health. The chain couples TRBV5-1 to TRBJ2-4; no reliable D call. Sequencing used blood. In DNA, the CDR3 is TGCGCCAGCAGCTTGGTGGGCTCTTCAAGTTGGTACTTC. Encoded protein: CASSLVGSSSWYF. The full variable domain, in which reference TRBV5-1 and TRBJ2-4 provide the parts outside the CDR3, is KAGVTQTPRYLIKTRGQQVTLSCSPISGHRSVSWYQQTPGQGLQFLFEYFSETQRNKGNFPGRFSGRQFSNSRSEMNVSTLELGDSALYLCASSLVGSSSWYFGAGTRLSVL.